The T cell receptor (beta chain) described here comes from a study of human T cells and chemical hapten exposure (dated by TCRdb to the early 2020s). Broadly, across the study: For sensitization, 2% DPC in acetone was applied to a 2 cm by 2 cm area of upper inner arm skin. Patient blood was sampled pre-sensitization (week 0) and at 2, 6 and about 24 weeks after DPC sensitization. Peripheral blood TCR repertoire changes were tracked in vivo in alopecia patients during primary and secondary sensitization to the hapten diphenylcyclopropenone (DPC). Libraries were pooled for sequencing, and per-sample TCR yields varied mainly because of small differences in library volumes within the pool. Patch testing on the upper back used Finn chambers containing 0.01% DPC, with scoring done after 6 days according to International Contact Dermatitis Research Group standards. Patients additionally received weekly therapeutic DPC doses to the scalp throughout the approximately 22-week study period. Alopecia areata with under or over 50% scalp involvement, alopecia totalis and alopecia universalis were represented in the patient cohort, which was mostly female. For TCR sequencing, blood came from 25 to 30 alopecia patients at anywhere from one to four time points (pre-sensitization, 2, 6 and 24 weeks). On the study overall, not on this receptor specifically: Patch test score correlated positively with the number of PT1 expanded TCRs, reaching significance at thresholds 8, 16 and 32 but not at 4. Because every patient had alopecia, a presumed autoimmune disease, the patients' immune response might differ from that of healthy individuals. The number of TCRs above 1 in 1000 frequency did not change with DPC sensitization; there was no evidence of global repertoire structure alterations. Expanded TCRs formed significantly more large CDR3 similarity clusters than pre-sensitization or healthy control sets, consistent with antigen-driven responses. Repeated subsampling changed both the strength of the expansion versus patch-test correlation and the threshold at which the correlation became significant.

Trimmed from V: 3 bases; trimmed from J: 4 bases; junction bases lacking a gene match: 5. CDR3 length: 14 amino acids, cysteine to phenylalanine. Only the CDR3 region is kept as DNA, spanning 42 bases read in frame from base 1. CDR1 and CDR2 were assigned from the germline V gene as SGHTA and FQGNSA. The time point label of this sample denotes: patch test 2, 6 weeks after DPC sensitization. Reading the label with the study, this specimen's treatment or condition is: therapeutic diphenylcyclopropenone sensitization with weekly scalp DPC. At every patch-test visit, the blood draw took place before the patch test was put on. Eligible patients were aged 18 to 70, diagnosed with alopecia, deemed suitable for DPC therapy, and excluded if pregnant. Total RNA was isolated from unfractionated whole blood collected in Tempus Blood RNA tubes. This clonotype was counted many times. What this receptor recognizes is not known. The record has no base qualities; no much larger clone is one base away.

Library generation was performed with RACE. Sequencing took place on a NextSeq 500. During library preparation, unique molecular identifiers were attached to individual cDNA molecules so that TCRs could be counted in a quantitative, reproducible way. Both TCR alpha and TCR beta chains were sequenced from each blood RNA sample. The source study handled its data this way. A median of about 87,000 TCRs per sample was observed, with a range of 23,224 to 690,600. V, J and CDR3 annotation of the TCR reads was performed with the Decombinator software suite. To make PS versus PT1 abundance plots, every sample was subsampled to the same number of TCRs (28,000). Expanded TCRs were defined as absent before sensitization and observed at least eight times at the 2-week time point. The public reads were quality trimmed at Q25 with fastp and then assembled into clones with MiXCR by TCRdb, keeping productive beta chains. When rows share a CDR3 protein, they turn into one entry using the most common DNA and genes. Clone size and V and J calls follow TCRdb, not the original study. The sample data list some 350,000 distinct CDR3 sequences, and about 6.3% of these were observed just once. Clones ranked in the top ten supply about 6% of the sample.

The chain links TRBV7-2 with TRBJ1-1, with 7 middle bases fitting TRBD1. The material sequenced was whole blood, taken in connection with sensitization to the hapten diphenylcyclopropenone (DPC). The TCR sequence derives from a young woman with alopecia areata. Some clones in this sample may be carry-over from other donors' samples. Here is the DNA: TGTGCCAGCAGCTTTGACAGGGCTGGCACTGAAGCTTTCTTT. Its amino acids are CASSFDRAGTEAFF.